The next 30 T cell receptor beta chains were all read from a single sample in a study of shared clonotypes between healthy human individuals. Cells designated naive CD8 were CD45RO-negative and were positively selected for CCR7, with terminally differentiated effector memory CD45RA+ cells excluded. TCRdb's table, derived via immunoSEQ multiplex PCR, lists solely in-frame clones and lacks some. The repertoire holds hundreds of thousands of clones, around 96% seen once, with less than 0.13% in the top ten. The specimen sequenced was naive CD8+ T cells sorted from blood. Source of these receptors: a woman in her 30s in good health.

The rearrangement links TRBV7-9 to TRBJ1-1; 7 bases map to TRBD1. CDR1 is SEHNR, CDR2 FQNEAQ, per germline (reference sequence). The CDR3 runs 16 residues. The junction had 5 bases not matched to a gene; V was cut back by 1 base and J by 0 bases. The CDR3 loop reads CASSLGGGGLNTEAFF. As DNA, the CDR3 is TGTGCCAGCAGCTTAGGGGGAGGGGGCCTGAACACTGAAGCTTTCTTT.

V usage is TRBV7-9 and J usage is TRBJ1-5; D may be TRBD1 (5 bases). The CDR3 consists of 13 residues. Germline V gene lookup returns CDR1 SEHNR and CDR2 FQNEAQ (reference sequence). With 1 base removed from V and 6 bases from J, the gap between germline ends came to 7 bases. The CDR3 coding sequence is TGTGCCAGCAGCTTAGATGGGGGTCAGCCCCAGCATTTT. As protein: CASSLDGGQPQHF.

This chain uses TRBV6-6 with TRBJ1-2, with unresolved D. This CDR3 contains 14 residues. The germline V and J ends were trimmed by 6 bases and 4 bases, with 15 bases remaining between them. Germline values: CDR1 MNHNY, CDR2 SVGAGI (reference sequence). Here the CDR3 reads CASSLAGSGYGYTF. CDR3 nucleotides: TGTGCCAGCAGCCTTGCTGGGTCGGGCTATGGCTACACCTTC.

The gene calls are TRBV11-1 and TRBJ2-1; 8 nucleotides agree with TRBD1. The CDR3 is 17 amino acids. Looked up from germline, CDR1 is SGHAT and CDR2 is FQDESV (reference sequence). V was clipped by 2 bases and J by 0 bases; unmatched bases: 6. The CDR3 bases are TGTGCCAGCAGCTTAATTCGGACAGGGAGCTCCTACAATGAGCAGTTCTTC. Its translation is CASSLIRTGSSYNEQFF. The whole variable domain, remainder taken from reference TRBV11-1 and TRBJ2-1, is EAEVAQSPRYKITEKSQAVAFWCDPISGHATLYWYRQILGQGPELLVQFQDESVVDDSQLPKDRFSAERLKGVDSTLKIQPAELGDSAMYLCASSLIRTGSSYNEQFFGPGTRLTVL.

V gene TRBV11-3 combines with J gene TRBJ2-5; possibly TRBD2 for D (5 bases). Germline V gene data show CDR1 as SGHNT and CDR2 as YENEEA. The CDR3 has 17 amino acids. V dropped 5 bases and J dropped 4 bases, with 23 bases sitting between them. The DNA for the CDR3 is TGTGCCAGCAGCAAAGGAGATCTGAGGGCTGGTCGAGAGACCCAGTACTTC. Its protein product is CASSKGDLRAGRETQYF. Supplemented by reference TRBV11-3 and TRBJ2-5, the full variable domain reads EAGVVQSPRYKIIEKKQPVAFWCNPISGHNTLYWYLQNLGQGPELLIRYENEEAVDDSQLPKDRFSAERLKGVDSTLKIQPAELGDSAVYLCASSKGDLRAGRETQYFGPGTRLLVL.

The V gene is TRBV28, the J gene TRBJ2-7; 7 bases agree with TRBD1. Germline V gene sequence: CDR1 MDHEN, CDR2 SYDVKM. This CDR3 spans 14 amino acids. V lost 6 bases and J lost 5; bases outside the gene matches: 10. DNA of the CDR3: TGTGCCAGCAGATCCGGGACAGAGTCGAACGAGCAGTACTTC. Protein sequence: CASRSGTESNEQYF. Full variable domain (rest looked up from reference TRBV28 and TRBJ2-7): DVKVTQSSRYLVKRTGEKVFLECVQDMDHENMFWYRQDPGLGLRLIYFSYDVKMKEKGDIPEGYSVSREKKERFSLILESASTNQTSMYLCASRSGTESNEQYFGPGTRLTVT.

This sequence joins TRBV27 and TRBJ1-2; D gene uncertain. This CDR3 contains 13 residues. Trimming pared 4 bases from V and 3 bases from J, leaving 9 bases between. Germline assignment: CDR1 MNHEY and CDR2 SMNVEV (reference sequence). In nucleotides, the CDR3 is TGTGCCAGCAGTTCGACGGAATACTATGGCTACACCTTC. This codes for CASSSTEYYGYTF.

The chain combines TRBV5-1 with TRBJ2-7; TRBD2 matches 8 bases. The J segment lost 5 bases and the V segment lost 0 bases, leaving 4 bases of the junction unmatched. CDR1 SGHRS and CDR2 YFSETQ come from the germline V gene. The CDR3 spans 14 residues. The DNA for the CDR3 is TGCGCCAGCAGCTTGGCCGGGGGGGCCCACGAGCAGTACTTC. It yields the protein CASSLAGGAHEQYF.

CDR3 sequence reads: CASSFPDRGYGTDTQYF. The CDR3 coding sequence is TGTGCCAGCAGTTTCCCGGACAGGGGGTATGGGACAGATACGCAGTATTTT. V and J are TRBV28 and TRBJ2-3; 10 bases are shared with TRBD1. This CDR3 spans 17 amino acids. Looked up from germline, CDR1 is MDHEN and CDR2 is SYDVKM. With V trimmed by 3 bases and J by 3 bases, 9 bases remained unmatched. The full variable domain, its missing parts supplied by reference TRBV28 and TRBJ2-3, is DVKVTQSSRYLVKRTGEKVFLECVQDMDHENMFWYRQDPGLGLRLIYFSYDVKMKEKGDIPEGYSVSREKKERFSLILESASTNQTSMYLCASSFPDRGYGTDTQYFGPGTRLTVL.

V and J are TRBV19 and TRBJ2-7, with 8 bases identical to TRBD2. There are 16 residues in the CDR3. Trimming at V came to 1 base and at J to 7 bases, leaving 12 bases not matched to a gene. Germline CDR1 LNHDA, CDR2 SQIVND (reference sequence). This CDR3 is CASSIAAGGPLGEQYF. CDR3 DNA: TGTGCCAGTAGTATAGCGGCGGGAGGACCTCTGGGGGAGCAGTACTTC. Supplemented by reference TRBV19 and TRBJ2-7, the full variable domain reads DGGITQSPKYLFRKEGQNVTLSCEQNLNHDAMYWYRQDPGQGLRLIYYSQIVNDFQKGDIAEGYSVSREKKESFPLTVTSAQKNPTAFYLCASSIAAGGPLGEQYFGPGTRLTVT.

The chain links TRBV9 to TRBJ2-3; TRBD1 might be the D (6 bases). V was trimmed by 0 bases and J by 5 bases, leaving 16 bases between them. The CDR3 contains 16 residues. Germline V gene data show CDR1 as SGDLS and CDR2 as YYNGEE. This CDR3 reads CASSVEGDLYKDTQYF. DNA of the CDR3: TGTGCCAGCAGCGTAGAGGGGGACCTCTACAAAGATACGCAGTATTTT.

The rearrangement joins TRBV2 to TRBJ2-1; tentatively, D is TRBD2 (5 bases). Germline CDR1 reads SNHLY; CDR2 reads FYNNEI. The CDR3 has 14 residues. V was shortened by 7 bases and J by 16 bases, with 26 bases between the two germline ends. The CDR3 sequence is CASTRRREAELDFF. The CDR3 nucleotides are TGTGCCAGCACCAGGAGGCGTGAAGCAGAGTTGGATTTCTTC.

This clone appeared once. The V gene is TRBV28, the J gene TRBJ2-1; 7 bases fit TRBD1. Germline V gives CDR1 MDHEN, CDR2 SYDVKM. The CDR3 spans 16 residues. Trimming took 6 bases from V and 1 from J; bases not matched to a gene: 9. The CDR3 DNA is TGTGCCAGCAGCCCCCCGGACAGGCAATCCTACAATGAGCAGTTCTTC. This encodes CASSPPDRQSYNEQFF.

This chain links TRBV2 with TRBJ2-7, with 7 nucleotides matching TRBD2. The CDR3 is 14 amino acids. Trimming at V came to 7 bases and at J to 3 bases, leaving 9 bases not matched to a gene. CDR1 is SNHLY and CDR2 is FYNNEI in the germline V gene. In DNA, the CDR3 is TGTGCCAGCAATTCGTTCCAGCGGGACTACGAGCAGTACTTC. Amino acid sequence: CASNSFQRDYEQYF.

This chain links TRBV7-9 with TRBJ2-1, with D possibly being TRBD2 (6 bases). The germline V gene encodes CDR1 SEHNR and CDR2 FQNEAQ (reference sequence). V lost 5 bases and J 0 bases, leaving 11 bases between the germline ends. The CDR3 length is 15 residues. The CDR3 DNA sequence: TGTGCCAGCAGCCTGGACGGGAGCTCCTACAATGAGCAGTTCTTC. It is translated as CASSLDGSSYNEQFF. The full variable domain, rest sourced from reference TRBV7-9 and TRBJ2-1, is DTGVSQNPRHKITKRGQNVTFRCDPISEHNRLYWYRQTLGQGPEFLTYFQNEAQLEKSRLLSDRFSAERPKGSFSTLEIQRTEQGDSAMYLCASSLDGSSYNEQFFGPGTRLTVL.

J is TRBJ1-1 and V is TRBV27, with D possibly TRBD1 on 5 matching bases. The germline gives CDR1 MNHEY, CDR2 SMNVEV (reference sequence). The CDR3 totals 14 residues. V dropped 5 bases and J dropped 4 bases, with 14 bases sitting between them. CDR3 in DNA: TGTGCCAGCAGTCCGGGGGTAGTAGGCACTGAAGCTTTCTTT. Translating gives CASSPGVVGTEAFF.

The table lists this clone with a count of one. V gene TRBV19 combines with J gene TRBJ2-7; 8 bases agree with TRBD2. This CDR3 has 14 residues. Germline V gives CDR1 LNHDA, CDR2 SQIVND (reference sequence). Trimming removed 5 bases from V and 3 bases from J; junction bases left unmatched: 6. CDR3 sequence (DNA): TGTGCCAGTAGTCGGAGCGGGAGAGTCTACGAGCAGTACTTC. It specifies CASSRSGRVYEQYF.

The CDR3 reads CASHNTAGTFSEKLFF. The CDR3 DNA reads TGTGCCAGTCACAATACCGCCGGGACCTTCTCCGAAAAACTGTTTTTT. The chain combines TRBV19 with TRBJ1-4, with D maybe TRBD1 (5 bases). This CDR3 has 16 amino acids. Germline CDR1 reads LNHDA; CDR2 reads SQIVND (reference sequence). The V and J ends lost 8 bases and 8 bases respectively, with 24 bases between them.

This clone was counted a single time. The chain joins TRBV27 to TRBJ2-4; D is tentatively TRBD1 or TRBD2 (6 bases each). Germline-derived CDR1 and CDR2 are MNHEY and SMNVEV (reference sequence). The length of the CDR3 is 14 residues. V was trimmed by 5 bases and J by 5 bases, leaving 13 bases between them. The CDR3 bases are TGTGCCAGCAGTATCGGGGGCGCGCAAAACATTCAGTACTTC. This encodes CASSIGGAQNIQYF.

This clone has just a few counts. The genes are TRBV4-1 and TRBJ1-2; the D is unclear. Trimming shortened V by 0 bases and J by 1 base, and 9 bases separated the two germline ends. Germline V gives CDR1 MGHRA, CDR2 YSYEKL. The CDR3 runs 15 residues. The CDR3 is CASSQDPALNYGYTF. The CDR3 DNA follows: TGCGCCAGCAGCCAAGATCCGGCCCTTAACTATGGCTACACCTTC.

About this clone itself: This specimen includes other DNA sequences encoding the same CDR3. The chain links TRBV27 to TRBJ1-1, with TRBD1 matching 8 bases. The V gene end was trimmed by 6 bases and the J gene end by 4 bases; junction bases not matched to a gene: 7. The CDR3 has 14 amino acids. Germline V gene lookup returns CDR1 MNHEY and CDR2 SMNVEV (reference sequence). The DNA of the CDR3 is TGTGCCAGCAGCTCTGGACAGGGTATCACTGAAGCTTTCTTT. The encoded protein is CASSSGQGITEAFF.

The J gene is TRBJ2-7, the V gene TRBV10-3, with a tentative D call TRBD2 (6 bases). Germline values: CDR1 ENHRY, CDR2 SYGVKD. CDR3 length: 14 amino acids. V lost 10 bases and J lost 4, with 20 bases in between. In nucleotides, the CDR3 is TGTGCCAATTCTGAGGGACTTAGAGGGTACGAGCAGTACTTC. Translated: CANSEGLRGYEQYF.

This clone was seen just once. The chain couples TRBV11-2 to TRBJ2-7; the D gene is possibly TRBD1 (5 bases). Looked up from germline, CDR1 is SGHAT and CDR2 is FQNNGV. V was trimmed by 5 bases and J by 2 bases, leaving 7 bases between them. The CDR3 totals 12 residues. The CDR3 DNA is TGTGCCAGCAGCGTGGACACCTACGAGCAGTACTTC. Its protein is CASSVDTYEQYF. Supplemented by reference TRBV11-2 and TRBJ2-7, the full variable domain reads EAGVAQSPRYKIIEKRQSVAFWCNPISGHATLYWYQQILGQGPKLLIQFQNNGVVDDSQLPKDRFSAERLKGVDSTLKIQPAKLEDSAVYLCASSVDTYEQYFGPGTRLTVT.

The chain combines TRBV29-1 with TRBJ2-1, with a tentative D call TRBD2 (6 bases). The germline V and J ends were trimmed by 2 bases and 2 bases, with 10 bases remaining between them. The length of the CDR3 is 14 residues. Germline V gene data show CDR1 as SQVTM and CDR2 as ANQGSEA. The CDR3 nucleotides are TGCAGCGTTGAAAGGAGGGCCGCCTACAATGAGCAGTTCTTC. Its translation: CSVERRAAYNEQFF.

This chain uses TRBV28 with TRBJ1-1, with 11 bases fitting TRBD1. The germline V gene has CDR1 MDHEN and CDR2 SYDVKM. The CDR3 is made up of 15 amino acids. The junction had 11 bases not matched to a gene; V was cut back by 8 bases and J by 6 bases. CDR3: CASLPRTGGRPEAFF. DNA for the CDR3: TGTGCCAGCCTGCCCCGGACAGGGGGCCGTCCTGAAGCTTTCTTT.

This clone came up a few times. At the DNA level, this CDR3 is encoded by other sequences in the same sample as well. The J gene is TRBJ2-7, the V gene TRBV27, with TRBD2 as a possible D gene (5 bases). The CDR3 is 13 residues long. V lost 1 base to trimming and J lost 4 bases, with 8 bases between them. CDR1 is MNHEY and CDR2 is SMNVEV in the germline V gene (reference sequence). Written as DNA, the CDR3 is TGTGCCAGCAGTTTATTCGCGGGTTACGAGCAGTACTTC. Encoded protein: CASSLFAGYEQYF.

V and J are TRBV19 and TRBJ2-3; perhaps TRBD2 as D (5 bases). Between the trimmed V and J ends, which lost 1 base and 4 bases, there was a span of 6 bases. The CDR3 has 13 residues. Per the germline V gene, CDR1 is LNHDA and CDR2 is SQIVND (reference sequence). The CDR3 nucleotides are TGTGCCAGTAGTATAGCGGACTCAGATACGCAGTATTTT. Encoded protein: CASSIADSDTQYF.

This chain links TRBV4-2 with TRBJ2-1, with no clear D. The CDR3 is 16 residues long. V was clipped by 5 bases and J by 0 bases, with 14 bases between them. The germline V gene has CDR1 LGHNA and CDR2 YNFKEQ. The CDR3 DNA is TGTGCCAGCAGCTCCAGACCGAAAAGCTCCTACAATGAGCAGTTCTTC. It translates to CASSSRPKSSYNEQFF.

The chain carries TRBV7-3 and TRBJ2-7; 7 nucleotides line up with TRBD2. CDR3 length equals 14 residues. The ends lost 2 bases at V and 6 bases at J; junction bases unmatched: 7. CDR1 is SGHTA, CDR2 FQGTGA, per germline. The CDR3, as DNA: TGTGCCAGCAGCTTAGGTTTAGCGGGTTCCGAGCAGTACTTC. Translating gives CASSLGLAGSEQYF.

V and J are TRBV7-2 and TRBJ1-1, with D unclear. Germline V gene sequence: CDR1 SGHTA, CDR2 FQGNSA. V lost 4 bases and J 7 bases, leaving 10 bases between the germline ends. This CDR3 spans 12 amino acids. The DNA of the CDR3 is TGTGCCAGCAGCTCCTCCTTAATTGAAGCTTTCTTT. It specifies CASSSSLIEAFF. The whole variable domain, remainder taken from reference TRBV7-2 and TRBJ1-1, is GAGVSQSPSNKVTEKGKDVELRCDPISGHTALYWYRQSLGQGLEFLIYFQGNSAPDKSGLPSDRFSAERTGGSVSTLTIQRTQQEDSAVYLCASSSSLIEAFFGQGTRLTVV.